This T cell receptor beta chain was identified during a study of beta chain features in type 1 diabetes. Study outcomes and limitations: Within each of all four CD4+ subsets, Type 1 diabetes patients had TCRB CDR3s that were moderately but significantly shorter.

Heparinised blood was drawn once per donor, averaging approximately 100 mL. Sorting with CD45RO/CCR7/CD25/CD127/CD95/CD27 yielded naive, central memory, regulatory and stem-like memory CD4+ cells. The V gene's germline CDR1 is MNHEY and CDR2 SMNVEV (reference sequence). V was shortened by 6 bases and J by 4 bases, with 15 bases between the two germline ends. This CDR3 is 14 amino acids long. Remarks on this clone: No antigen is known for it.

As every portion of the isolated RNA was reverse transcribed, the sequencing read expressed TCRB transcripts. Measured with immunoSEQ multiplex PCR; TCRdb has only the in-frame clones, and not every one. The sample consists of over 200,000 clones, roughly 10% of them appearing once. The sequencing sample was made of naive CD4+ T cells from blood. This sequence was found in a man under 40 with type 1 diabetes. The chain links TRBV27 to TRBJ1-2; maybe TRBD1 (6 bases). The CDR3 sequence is CASRPGGGGYGYTF. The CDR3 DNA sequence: TGTGCCAGCAGACCCGGGGGGGGCGGCTATGGCTACACCTTC.